The T cell receptor beta chain under discussion was sequenced for a study of follicular helper T cells after annual influenza vaccination. Broader study findings: Each annual vaccination recalled recurring oligoclonal ICOS+CD38+ cTfh clonotypes.

Time point given: 2015-2016 season, pre-vaccination. Subjects lived in the community and lacked influenza vaccine within the prior 6 months. Sorted cTfh were non-naive CD4+CXCR5+PD-1+, either ICOS+CD38+ or ICOS-CD38-. Remarks on this clone: Its antigen remains unknown.

The V gene lost 3 bases and the J gene lost 8 bases, with 19 bases spanning the gap. This CDR3 comprises 15 residues. Germline-derived CDR1 and CDR2 are LNHNV and YYDKDF (reference sequence). The protocol was immunoSEQ multiplex PCR, while the TCRdb copy is restricted to in-frame clones and leaves out a portion. Found here are 9,000 to 10,000 clones, roughly 90% of them singletons; the top ten hold roughly 0.45%. Sequenced here: CXCR5+ CD38- circulating T follicular helper cells from blood, sampled on the day of influenza vaccination. Subset specified: circulating Tfh, non-naive CD4+CXCR5+PD-1+ (ICOS+CD38+ or ICOS-CD38-). V usage is TRBV15 and J usage is TRBJ1-2, with D perhaps matching TRBD1 (6 bases). The origin of this receptor is an adult who received the influenza vaccine. The CDR3 region has the DNA TGTGCCACCAGCAGTAAATCCACAGGGTATACGGGCTACACCTTC. It yields the protein CATSSKSTGYTGYTF.